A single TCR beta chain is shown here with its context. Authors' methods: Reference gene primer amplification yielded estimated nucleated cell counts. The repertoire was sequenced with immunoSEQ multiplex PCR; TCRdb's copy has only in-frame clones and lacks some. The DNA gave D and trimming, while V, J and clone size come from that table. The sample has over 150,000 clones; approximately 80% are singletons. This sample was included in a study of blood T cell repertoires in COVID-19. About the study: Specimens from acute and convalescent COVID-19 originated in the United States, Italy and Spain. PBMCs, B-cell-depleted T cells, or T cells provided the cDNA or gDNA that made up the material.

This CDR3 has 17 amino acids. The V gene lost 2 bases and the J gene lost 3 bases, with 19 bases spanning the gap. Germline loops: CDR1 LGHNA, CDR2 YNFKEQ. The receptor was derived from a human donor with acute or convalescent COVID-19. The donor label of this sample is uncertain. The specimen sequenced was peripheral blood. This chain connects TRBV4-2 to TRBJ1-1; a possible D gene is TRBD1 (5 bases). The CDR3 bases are TGTGCCAGCAGCCAATATTCCAGGGAAATGGCGGACACTGAAGCTTTCTTT. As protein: CASSQYSREMADTEAFF.